This T cell receptor (beta chain) was sequenced in a study of blood T cell repertoires in COVID-19. On the study more broadly: Sample material is recorded as cDNA or gDNA derived from T cells, B-cell-depleted T cells, or PBMCs.

Per the authors' pipeline: Estimates of nucleated cell counts were drawn from the amplification of reference gene primers. Sequenced by immunoSEQ multiplex PCR; TCRdb stores in-frame clones only, minus some. For V, J and clone size, that table is used; D and trimming come from the DNA. Of fewer than 350,000 clones listed, approximately 88% are singletons. The germline V gene has CDR1 MNHNS and CDR2 SASEGT. This CDR3 has 16 residues. V gave up 2 bases and J gave up 2 bases, with 12 bases separating them. The chain employs TRBV6-1 and TRBJ2-2; possibly TRBD1 for D (6 bases). Source material: peripheral blood. This clonotype originated in a man between 18 and 29 years old with active or convalescent COVID-19. DNA of the CDR3: TGTGCCAGCAGTGAACCCGGGACATTTAACACCGGGGAGCTGTTTTTT. Translating it yields CASSEPGTFNTGELFF.